These 25 T cell receptor beta chains share one sample of origin, sequenced in a study of Ad26.COV2.S vaccination and SARS-CoV-2 variants (dated by TCRdb to the early 2020s). Taken with the paper, the label for treatment or condition translates to: 15 to 20 received Ad26.COV2.S at low or high dose, single or two shots; about 5 received placebo; per-sample allocation not given. Repertoires of vaccine and placebo recipients were sequenced from samples collected on day 63 after the first injection. Libraries came from the immunoSEQ multiplex PCR assay. Here the immuneACCESS table is served through TCRdb, limited to in-frame sequences with V and J called. Missing clones are a known gap in these copies; in checked studies unresolved V genes cover under half, and the rest lacks a known reason. The sample has 300,000 to 350,000 clones on record, 85% to 90% of them singletons. The ten largest clones capture around 5.5% of the sample.

Here the sequenced sample was peripheral blood, taken in a trial of Ad26.COV2.S vaccine versus placebo. These TCRs come from a person aged 18-65 years who received the Ad26.COV2.S COVID-19 vaccine or a placebo.

The rearrangement joins TRBV5-8 to TRBJ2-2, with a possible D match to TRBD1 (6 bases). This CDR3 is built from 13 residues. Germline CDR1 SGHTS, CDR2 YDEGEE. The ends were cut back, 5 bases at V and 5 bases at J, with 10 bases in the middle. CDR3 DNA sequence: TGTGCCAGCAGGTCCAGGGGTACCGGGGAGCTGTTTTTT. Its protein is CASRSRGTGELFF.

The rearrangement uses TRBV6-5 and TRBJ1-6, with 8 bases identical to TRBD1. There are 14 residues in the CDR3. Germline assignment: CDR1 MNHEY and CDR2 SVGAGI. The ends lost 10 bases at V and 6 bases at J; junction bases unmatched: 8. CDR3 in amino acids: CATIRDRGNSPLHF. The DNA of the CDR3 is TGTGCCACCATAAGAGACAGGGGTAATTCACCCCTCCACTTT.

The chain combines TRBV19 with TRBJ1-6, with 8 bases identical to TRBD1. The CDR3 extends over 16 amino acids. V lost 3 bases, J lost 7 bases, and 8 bases stayed unmatched. CDR1 is LNHDA, CDR2 SQIVND, per germline (reference sequence). The CDR3 DNA is TGTGCCAGTAGTATCGACAGGGGCTTTTCCAATTCACCCCTCCACTTT. Its protein product is CASSIDRGFSNSPLHF.

CDR3 amino acids: CASSDRGYQNYGYTF. The CDR3 DNA reads as TGTGCCAGCAGTGATAGAGGGTATCAGAACTATGGCTACACCTTC. J is TRBJ1-2 and V is TRBV25-1; D uncertain. Germline V gene data show CDR1 as MGHDK and CDR2 as SYGVNS. The length of the CDR3 is 15 residues. Deletions cut 3 bases from V and 2 bases from J, with 13 bases between.

The chain uses TRBV21-1 and TRBJ1-6. TRBV21-1 is a pseudogene locus. The CDR3 loop spans 14 amino acids. The CDR3 sequence is CASSKRAEGSPLHF. The CDR3 DNA follows: TGTGCCAGCAGCAAACGGGCAGAGGGCTCACCCCTCCACTTT.

V is TRBV18 and J is TRBJ1-1; 7 bases match TRBD1. This CDR3 spans 20 amino acids. J lost 1 base, V lost 1 base, and 18 bases had no gene match. Per the germline V gene, CDR1 is KGHSH and CDR2 is LQKENI. CDR3 bases: TGTGCCAGCTCACCACTCCAGCCGCGACAGGGTCGAGTCCGGAACACTGAAGCTTTCTTT. Translation gives CASSPLQPRQGRVRNTEAFF.

This chain connects TRBV7-2 to TRBJ2-2; possible D gene TRBD2, 5 bases. Trimming took 6 bases from V and 4 from J, leaving 15 bases between them. CDR1 SGHTA and CDR2 FQGNSA come from the germline V gene. This CDR3 comprises 15 residues. DNA for the CDR3: TGTGCCAGCAGACCCGGGATTCGGGGCACCGGGGAGCTGTTTTTT. Translated: CASRPGIRGTGELFF. The full variable domain, completed using reference TRBV7-2 and TRBJ2-2, is GAGVSQSPSNKVTEKGKDVELRCDPISGHTALYWYRQSLGQGLEFLIYFQGNSAPDKSGLPSDRFSAERTGGSVSTLTIQRTQQEDSAVYLCASRPGIRGTGELFFGEGSRLTVL.

The chain employs TRBV7-7 and TRBJ2-2; no clear D. Germline V gene lookup returns CDR1 SSHAT and CDR2 FNYEAQ (reference sequence). Trimming left V 3 bases short and J 1 base short, with 12 bases between. This CDR3 has 16 residues. This chain's CDR3 is CASSLGFPWNTGELFF. Here the CDR3 DNA reads TGTGCCAGCAGCTTGGGGTTCCCTTGGAACACCGGGGAGCTGTTTTTT.

V usage is TRBV7-2 and J usage is TRBJ1-2; 8 positions agree with TRBD1. The CDR3 spans 17 residues. Germline V lookup: CDR1 SGHTA, CDR2 FQGNSA. The V segment lost 1 base and the J segment 8 bases; nucleotides outside the gene matches: 15. This CDR3 reads CASSLGAGGLSLYGYTF. The CDR3 DNA is TGTGCCAGCAGCTTAGGCGCAGGGGGCTTGAGCCTTTACGGCTACACCTTC.

V is TRBV19 and J is TRBJ1-1; 7 positions agree with TRBD1. This CDR3 spans 14 amino acids. Looked up from germline, CDR1 is LNHDA and CDR2 is SQIVND (reference sequence). J gave up 2 bases and V 3 bases, and 3 bases lay outside the gene matches. CDR3 sequence reads: CASSMTGFNTEAFF. The CDR3 coding sequence is TGTGCCAGTAGTATGACAGGGTTTAACACTGAAGCTTTCTTT.

The chain is built from TRBV6-4 and TRBJ2-3; TRBD2 matches at 9 bases. V was clipped by 8 bases and J by 2 bases; unmatched bases: 8. The CDR3 loop spans 15 amino acids. CDR1 is MRHNA and CDR2 is SNTAGT in the germline V gene. The CDR3 reads CASGERGASTDTQYF. CDR3 in DNA: TGTGCCAGCGGGGAGCGGGGGGCTTCCACAGATACGCAGTATTTT.

The chain carries TRBV5-1 and TRBJ1-1; D remains unclear. The V gene's germline CDR1 is SGHRS and CDR2 YFSETQ. This CDR3 is 15 amino acids long. V was trimmed by 0 bases and J by 0 bases, leaving 9 bases between them. This CDR3 reads CASSLERNMNTEAFF. DNA of the CDR3: TGCGCCAGCAGCTTGGAACGGAACATGAACACTGAAGCTTTCTTT.

The table lists this clone with a few counts. The chain employs TRBV6-4 and TRBJ2-1, with 9 bases aligning to TRBD2. Germline CDR1 MRHNA, CDR2 SNTAGT. The CDR3 is 15 amino acids. J gave up 9 bases and V 6 bases, and 12 bases lay outside the gene matches. CDR3 nucleotides: TGTGCCAGCAGGATATCCGGGACTAGCTCGACTGAGCAGTTCTTC. This translates into CASRISGTSSTEQFF.

The chain joins TRBV19 to TRBJ2-7, with D possibly being TRBD1 or TRBD2 (6 bases each). Germline V gives CDR1 LNHDA, CDR2 SQIVND (reference sequence). There are 12 residues in the CDR3. Trimming removed 8 bases at V and 5 bases at J, with 13 bases between. The CDR3 region has the DNA TGTGCCAGTCGGGGGCGAACCGACGAGCAGTACTTC. It yields the protein CASRGRTDEQYF. Together with reference TRBV19 and TRBJ2-7, the CDR3 gives the full variable domain: DGGITQSPKYLFRKEGQNVTLSCEQNLNHDAMYWYRQDPGQGLRLIYYSQIVNDFQKGDIAEGYSVSREKKESFPLTVTSAQKNPTAFYLCASRGRTDEQYFGPGTRLTVT.

The rearrangement links TRBV9 to TRBJ1-4; TRBD1 aligns across 9 bases. Trimming at V came to 0 bases and at J to 4 bases, leaving 10 bases not matched to a gene. CDR1 and CDR2 (germline): SGDLS, YYNGEE. This CDR3 has 18 amino acids. The CDR3 reads CASSVEGGQGCFNEKLFF. DNA for the CDR3: TGTGCCAGCAGCGTAGAGGGGGGACAGGGTTGTTTTAATGAAAAACTGTTTTTT.

The chain carries TRBV6-1 and TRBJ1-2; D unclear. The CDR3 runs 14 residues. Germline V gives CDR1 MNHNS, CDR2 SASEGT. V was trimmed by 1 base and J by 0 bases, leaving 6 bases between them. This CDR3 reads CASSEVGANYGYTF. The CDR3 DNA reads as TGTGCCAGCAGTGAAGTTGGAGCTAACTATGGCTACACCTTC.

The chain carries TRBV19 and TRBJ2-2; a weak D match, TRBD1 (5 bases). Trimming removed 7 bases at V and 4 bases at J, with 10 bases between. The germline gives CDR1 LNHDA, CDR2 SQIVND (reference sequence). The CDR3 sequence is 13 residues long. CDR3 bases: TGTGCCAGTATGGACAAGCTCACCGGGGAGCTGTTTTTT. Amino acid sequence: CASMDKLTGELFF. The full variable domain, rest sourced from reference TRBV19 and TRBJ2-2, is DGGITQSPKYLFRKEGQNVTLSCEQNLNHDAMYWYRQDPGQGLRLIYYSQIVNDFQKGDIAEGYSVSREKKESFPLTVTSAQKNPTAFYLCASMDKLTGELFFGEGSRLTVL.

The chain employs TRBV30 and TRBJ1-1; no clear D gene. The CDR3 contains 13 residues. V was shortened by 0 bases and J by 1 base, with 6 bases between the two germline ends. In germline, CDR1 is GTSNPN, CDR2 SVGIG (reference sequence). DNA of the CDR3: TGTGCCTGGAGTGTATTATCGAACACTGAAGCTTTCTTT. Protein: CAWSVLSNTEAFF.

This chain links TRBV30 with TRBJ1-5; the D is unclear. V shed 1 base and J shed 4 bases, with 8 bases lying between them. Per germline, CDR1 GTSNPN and CDR2 SVGIG (reference sequence). The CDR3 runs to 13 residues. In DNA, the CDR3 is TGTGCCTGGAGTGAGAGCAGGAATCAGCCCCAGCATTTT. Amino acid sequence: CAWSESRNQPQHF.

The V call is TRBV5-1, the J call TRBJ1-1, with TRBD1 matching 7 bases. Germline loops: CDR1 SGHRS, CDR2 YFSETQ. The V and J ends lost 3 bases and 5 bases, in that order; junction bases with no gene match: 19. The CDR3 has 18 residues. CDR3 sequence: CASSWRGDSNPVGTEAFF. As DNA, the CDR3 is TGCGCCAGCAGCTGGAGGGGGGACAGTAACCCAGTCGGGACTGAAGCTTTCTTT.

This rearrangement joins TRBV5-4 to TRBJ1-2, with 9 positions matching TRBD1. Germline V gives CDR1 SGHNT, CDR2 YYREEE (reference sequence). This CDR3 comprises 16 residues. V dropped 5 bases and J dropped 3; count of bases not matched to a gene: 11. As DNA, the CDR3 is TGTGCCAGCAGTCCCGGACAGGGGAAGGGTGACTATGGCTACACCTTC. Translating it yields CASSPGQGKGDYGYTF.

The V call is TRBV13, the J call TRBJ1-1, with no clear D. Trimming left V 3 bases short and J 0 bases short, with 11 bases between. The CDR3 is made up of 15 amino acids. CDR1 and CDR2 from the germline V gene are PRHDT and FYEKMQ (reference sequence). CDR3 DNA sequence: TGTGCCAGCAGCTTTAGCGGACGAATGAACACTGAAGCTTTCTTT. Protein: CASSFSGRMNTEAFF.

This chain joins TRBV7-9 and TRBJ2-3; 15 positions agree with TRBD2. The trim removed 5 bases at V and 0 bases at J, leaving 9 bases unmatched. There are 19 residues in the CDR3. The germline CDR1 and CDR2 sequences are SEHNR and FQNEAQ (reference sequence). DNA of the CDR3: TGTGCCAGCAGCCTTAGAGGACTAGCGGGGGGGCGGAGCACAGATACGCAGTATTTT. Encoded protein: CASSLRGLAGGRSTDTQYF.

This chain joins TRBV7-2 and TRBJ1-1; D ambiguous. V lost 0 bases and J lost 6, with 11 bases in between. CDR1 is SGHTA and CDR2 is FQGNSA in the germline V gene. The CDR3 runs 14 residues. Here the CDR3 DNA reads TGTGCCAGCAGCTTAGCAGCAGGTTGGCCTGAAGCTTTCTTT. It codes for CASSLAAGWPEAFF.

The rearrangement uses TRBV5-1 and TRBJ2-1; TRBD2 matches at 8 bases. V shed 1 base and J 4 bases; nucleotides not matched to a gene: 4. This CDR3 comprises 15 residues. In germline, CDR1 is SGHRS, CDR2 YFSETQ. Here the CDR3 reads CASSLNRGGYNEQFF. In DNA form, the CDR3 reads TGCGCCAGCAGCTTGAATCGGGGGGGATACAATGAGCAGTTCTTC.